This T cell receptor (beta chain) stems from a study of blood T cells in healthy people across ages. This clonotype was recorded a few times. The length of the CDR3 is 16 residues. Between the trimmed V and J ends, which lost 8 bases and 5 bases, there was a span of 19 bases. Germline loops: CDR1 ENHRY, CDR2 SYGVKD. A J-beta primer mix and a sample-barcoded 5' primer were used in a second PCR of about 7 to 12 cycles. The yield of each sample was at least 2.5 million CDR3-containing paired-end reads. TCRdb recomputed calls from the 5' RACE reads with MiXCR, one row per CDR3 protein. Seen here are around 690,000 distinct CDR3 sequences, 58% observed once, and the top ten hold around 37%.

The sample taken for sequencing was blood. The rearrangement joins TRBV10-3 to TRBJ1-6, with D tentatively TRBD1 (5 bases). The receptor was isolated from a man aged 60 to 69 in good health. CDR3 protein: CAIGGSAGLDNSPLHF. CDR3 coding DNA: TGTGCCATCGGGGGGAGTGCAGGGCTTGATAATTCACCCCTCCACTTT.